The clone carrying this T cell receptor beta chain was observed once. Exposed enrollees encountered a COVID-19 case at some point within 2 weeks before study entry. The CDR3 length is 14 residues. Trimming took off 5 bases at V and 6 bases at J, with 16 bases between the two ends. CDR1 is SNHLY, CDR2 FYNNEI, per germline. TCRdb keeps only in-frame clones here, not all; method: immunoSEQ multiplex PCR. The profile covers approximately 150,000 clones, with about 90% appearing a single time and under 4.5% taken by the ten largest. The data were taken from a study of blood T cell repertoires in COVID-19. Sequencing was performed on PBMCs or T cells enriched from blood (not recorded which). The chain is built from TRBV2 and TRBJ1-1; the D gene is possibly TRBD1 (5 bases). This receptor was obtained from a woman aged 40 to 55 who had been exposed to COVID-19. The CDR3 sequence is CASSLPREGPEAFF. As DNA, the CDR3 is TGTGCCAGCAGTCTCCCCAGGGAGGGCCCTGAAGCTTTCTTT.